The clone carrying this T cell receptor (beta chain) was detected ten times or more. This record comes from a study of breast tumors, draining lymph nodes, adjacent tissues. Axillary draining lymph nodes of breast cancer patients supplied the node samples. CDR3 length: 15 amino acids. Trimming at V came to 4 bases and at J to 4 bases, leaving 8 bases not matched to a gene. The germline CDR1 and CDR2 sequences are SGHTA and FQGNSA. TCRdb recomputed calls from the multiplex PCR reads with MiXCR, one row per CDR3 protein. The sample shows about 300,000 distinct CDR3 sequences, roughly 30% of them seen only once.

The TCR was taken from a female donor with breast cancer. Some clones in this sample may be carry-over from other donors' samples. Sequences were obtained from axillary lymph node tissue. V gene TRBV7-2 combines with J gene TRBJ2-3; 7 bases map to TRBD1. In DNA, the CDR3 is TGTGCCAGCAGCTCCTACCTTGACAGGGCAGATACGCAGTATTTT. Its protein product is CASSSYLDRADTQYF. The complete variable domain, with remaining parts taken from reference TRBV7-2 and TRBJ2-3, reads GAGVSQSPSNKVTEKGKDVELRCDPISGHTALYWYRQSLGQGLEFLIYFQGNSAPDKSGLPSDRFSAERTGGSVSTLTIQRTQQEDSAVYLCASSSYLDRADTQYFGPGTRLTVL.